These 20 T cell receptor beta chains share one sample of origin, sequenced in a study of lymphopenia after photon versus proton radiotherapy. Profiled with immunoSEQ multiplex PCR; TCRdb holds only in-frame clones, not every one. The table includes around 26,000 clones, around 90% detected once. This specimen consisted of peripheral blood, obtained from a patient treated with photon-based radiotherapy. The receptors stem from a woman between 45 and 65 years old with cholangiocarcinoma.

This clone was found a few times. The gene calls are TRBV4-1 and TRBJ1-3; D call uncertain. The CDR3 covers 14 residues. Trimming removed 4 bases at V and 0 bases at J, with 7 bases between. Germline CDR1 reads MGHRA; CDR2 reads YSYEKL. The CDR3 protein is CASSLSASGNTIYF. The CDR3 bases are TGCGCCAGCAGCCTTTCAGCCTCTGGAAACACCATATATTTT.

The chain recombines TRBV5-1 with TRBJ1-4; TRBD1 aligns across 10 bases. The germline CDR1 and CDR2 sequences are SGHRS and YFSETQ. V shed 4 bases and J 7 bases; nucleotides not matched to a gene: 4. The CDR3 has 14 amino acids. CDR3 DNA: TGCGCCAGCAGCCAGACAGGGGGCTCTGAAAAACTGTTTTTT. This gives the protein CASSQTGGSEKLFF.

The chain couples TRBV6-1 to TRBJ1-1, with 8 nucleotides matching TRBD1. Germline V lookup: CDR1 MNHNS, CDR2 SASEGT. J gave up 4 bases and V 3 bases, and 4 bases lay outside the gene matches. The CDR3 is 14 amino acids. CDR3 DNA sequence: TGTGCCAGCAGTGAGGGGACAGGAGGCACTGAAGCTTTCTTT. This gives the protein CASSEGTGGTEAFF.

The chain recombines TRBV7-2 with TRBJ1-3; TRBD1 agrees at 9 bases. There are 16 residues in the CDR3. The ends lost 4 bases at V and 4 bases at J; junction bases unmatched: 8. Germline values: CDR1 SGHTA, CDR2 FQGNSA. The CDR3 loop is CASSSPRTGEGNTIYF. Written as DNA, the CDR3 is TGTGCCAGCAGCTCCCCTCGGACAGGGGAGGGAAACACCATATATTTT.

This clone was detected only a few times. The chain recombines TRBV6-6 with TRBJ1-2; TRBD1 aligns across 8 bases. CDR3 length: 14 residues. Germline V gene data show CDR1 as MNHNY and CDR2 as SVGAGI (reference sequence). V shed 6 bases, J shed 4 bases, and the junction held 7 bases outside the gene matches. The CDR3 DNA is TGTGCCAGCAGGACACAGGGGGTTATCTATGGCTACACCTTC. Translated, it gives CASRTQGVIYGYTF.

The rearrangement links TRBV7-9 to TRBJ2-5; D uncertain. V lost 4 bases to trimming and J lost 2 bases, with 14 bases between them. The CDR3 has 15 amino acids. Germline CDR1 is SEHNR and CDR2 is FQNEAQ (reference sequence). The CDR3 region is CASSWIDPGQETQYF. In DNA, the CDR3 is TGTGCCAGCAGCTGGATCGATCCGGGTCAAGAGACCCAGTACTTC.

This rearrangement joins TRBV30 to TRBJ1-1; D is perhaps TRBD1 (5 bases). The CDR3 length is 15 residues. V was pared by 2 bases and J by 3 bases, with 16 bases between. CDR1 is GTSNPN, CDR2 SVGIG, per germline (reference sequence). For the CDR3, the DNA is TGTGCCTGGAGTTTAAAGGGGTTGGTGGACACTGAAGCTTTCTTT. Residues: CAWSLKGLVDTEAFF. Based on the CDR3 plus reference TRBV30 and TRBJ1-1, the full variable domain is SQTIHQWPATLVQPVGSPLSLECTVEGTSNPNLYWYRQAAGRGLQLLFYSVGIGQISSEVPQNLSASRPQDRQFILSSKKLLLSDSGFYLCAWSLKGLVDTEAFFGQGTRLTVV.

CDR3: CASSLGYGWTVNEQFF. CDR3 DNA sequence: TGTGCCAGCAGCTTAGGATACGGATGGACGGTAAATGAGCAGTTCTTC. The chain uses TRBV11-2 and TRBJ2-1; D uncertain. From germline, CDR1 is SGHAT and CDR2 FQNNGV. This CDR3 contains 16 residues. V was cut by 1 base and J by 7 bases, with 17 bases left in between.

V and J are TRBV14 and TRBJ1-4; 7 nucleotides match TRBD1. The CDR3 runs 15 residues. Germline CDR1 is SGHDN and CDR2 is FVKESK. The V gene end was trimmed by 4 bases and the J gene end by 3 bases; junction bases not matched to a gene: 5. The CDR3 loop is CASSPGQLSNEKLFF. In DNA form, the CDR3 reads TGTGCCAGCAGCCCGGGACAGTTATCTAATGAAAAACTGTTTTTT.

The chain uses TRBV6-5 and TRBJ2-1, with D perhaps matching TRBD2 (6 bases). Germline V gene data show CDR1 as MNHEY and CDR2 as SVGAGI. This CDR3 is 13 amino acids long. Trimming removed 0 bases from V and 9 bases from J, with 9 bases in between. The CDR3 nucleotides are TGTGCCAGCAGTTACTCGAGGCGGGGTGAGCAGTTCTTC. It encodes CASSYSRRGEQFF.

This clone was detected once. The chain recombines TRBV18 with TRBJ2-7; D is undetermined. V was pared by 6 bases and J by 7 bases, with 22 bases between. CDR3 length: 15 amino acids. CDR1 and CDR2 (germline): KGHSH, LQKENI. The CDR3 DNA reads TGTGCCAGCTCCCGACCCGACTTGGGTGCGGAGGAGCAGTACTTC. Amino acid sequence: CASSRPDLGAEEQYF.

J is TRBJ1-3 and V is TRBV7-2; no reliable D call. CDR1 and CDR2 (germline): SGHTA, FQGNSA. The CDR3 length is 14 residues. The V gene lost 1 base and the J gene lost 1 base, with 5 bases spanning the gap. DNA of the CDR3: TGTGCCAGCAGCTTAGGAGGTTCTGGAAACACCATATATTTT. Protein: CASSLGGSGNTIYF. The full variable domain, completed using reference TRBV7-2 and TRBJ1-3, is GAGVSQSPSNKVTEKGKDVELRCDPISGHTALYWYRQSLGQGLEFLIYFQGNSAPDKSGLPSDRFSAERTGGSVSTLTIQRTQQEDSAVYLCASSLGGSGNTIYFGEGSWLTVV.

J is TRBJ2-1 and V is TRBV7-9; D is unresolved. Germline-derived CDR1 and CDR2 are SEHNR and FQNEAQ (reference sequence). Trimming stripped 7 bases from V and 4 bases from J, with 8 bases between. CDR3 length equals 12 residues. CDR3 coding DNA: TGTGCCAGCATCCGAGAGTACAATGAGCAGTTCTTC. Translated, it gives CASIREYNEQFF.

J is TRBJ2-3 and V is TRBV10-1; D gene unclear. V was cut by 0 bases and J by 5 bases, with 15 bases left in between. The germline CDR1 and CDR2 sequences are WNHNN and SYGVQD (reference sequence). CDR3 size: 16 residues. CDR3 nucleotides: TGCGCCAGCAGTGAGTCTGTCCTGGGTAAGAGAGATACGCAGTATTTT. Protein: CASSESVLGKRDTQYF.

The CDR3 reads CASTGQGGTEAFF. As DNA, the CDR3 is TGTGCCAGCACAGGGCAGGGCGGCACTGAAGCTTTCTTT. The V call is TRBV7-9, the J call TRBJ1-1; D possibly corresponds to TRBD1 (5 bases). The CDR3 spans 13 residues. CDR1 is SEHNR, CDR2 FQNEAQ, per germline (reference sequence). Trimming cost V 7 bases and J 4 bases, with 13 bases left between them.

The chain is built from TRBV6-5 and TRBJ2-7; maybe TRBD2 (6 bases). The CDR3 has 14 amino acids. Trimming cost V 4 bases and J 7 bases, with 17 bases left between them. CDR1 and CDR2 (germline): MNHEY, SVGAGI. CDR3 sequence (DNA): TGTGCCAGCAGTTCCGGGACTTCGCTTAGGGAGCAGTACTTC. Its translation is CASSSGTSLREQYF.

The chain has TRBV12-5 and TRBJ1-5; D ambiguous. V gave up 2 bases and J gave up 7 bases, with 3 bases separating them. Germline V gives CDR1 LGHNT, CDR2 FRNRAP. This CDR3 has 11 residues. The CDR3 sequence: CASGLYQPQHF. The CDR3 nucleotides are TGTGCTAGTGGTTTGTACCAGCCCCAGCATTTT.

The chain combines TRBV9 with TRBJ2-2; 7 bases are a match to TRBD1. Germline CDR1 SGDLS, CDR2 YYNGEE. This CDR3 is built from 16 residues. Losses at the gene ends were 3 bases for V and 3 bases for J; bases not matched to a gene: 8. The CDR3 here is CASSEQGPIHTGELFF. The CDR3 nucleotides read TGTGCCAGCAGCGAACAGGGGCCTATCCACACCGGGGAGCTGTTTTTT.

The V gene is TRBV6-5, the J gene TRBJ2-7; D uncertain. V was shortened by 1 base and J by 2 bases, with 15 bases between the two germline ends. Germline values: CDR1 MNHEY, CDR2 SVGAGI. The CDR3 spans 16 residues. The CDR3 nucleotides are TGTGCCAGCAGTTACTTCGGACCGCGATCAGCCTACGAGCAGTACTTC. This encodes CASSYFGPRSAYEQYF.

This chain joins TRBV7-2 and TRBJ1-2; TRBD1 matches at 7 bases. This CDR3 region has 15 residues. Germline lookup yields CDR1 SGHTA and CDR2 FQGNSA. V lost 6 bases and J lost 2; bases outside the gene matches: 9. This chain's CDR3 is CASRPGDSQNYGYTF. The CDR3 nucleotides are TGTGCCAGCAGACCCGGGGACAGCCAGAACTATGGCTACACCTTC. Drawing the rest from reference TRBV7-2 and TRBJ1-2, the complete variable domain is GAGVSQSPSNKVTEKGKDVELRCDPISGHTALYWYRQSLGQGLEFLIYFQGNSAPDKSGLPSDRFSAERTGGSVSTLTIQRTQQEDSAVYLCASRPGDSQNYGYTFGSGTRLTVV.